These 8 T cell receptor beta chains share one sample of origin, sequenced in a study of T cell responses to AZD1222 COVID-19 vaccine (dated by TCRdb to the early 2020s). The time point tag for this specimen amounts to: about 28 days (+/-7) after the second vaccine dose. The protocol used for the library was the immunoSEQ multiplex PCR assay. Sourced from immuneACCESS, this table was stored by TCRdb with only in-frame sequences that have V and J called. A share of the clones is absent; for the studies checked, an unresolved V gene accounts for under half, and the remainder has no known explanation. The sample data list fewer than 150,000 clones, and roughly 88% of these were observed just once. The ten largest clones take up about 6% of the sample. The specimen was peripheral blood, collected 28 days after the second AZD1222 dose. The origin of the receptors is an adult who received the AZD1222 COVID-19 vaccine.

This clone was seen a single time. This sequence joins TRBV12-3 or TRBV12-4 and TRBJ1-3; D gene uncertain. The CDR3 covers 12 residues. Trimming stripped 2 bases from V and 3 bases from J, with 2 bases between. Written as DNA, the CDR3 is TGTGCCAGCAGTTTACATGGAAACACCATATATTTT. Translated, it gives CASSLHGNTIYF.

This chain uses TRBV4-2 with TRBJ1-1, with a weak D call TRBD1 (5 bases). The CDR3 runs 14 residues. The germline V gene encodes CDR1 LGHNA and CDR2 YNFKEQ. The germline V and J ends were trimmed by 5 bases and 8 bases, with 18 bases remaining between them. CDR3 protein: CASSENQGTDEAFF. CDR3 coding DNA: TGTGCCAGCAGCGAAAATCAGGGTACCGACGAAGCTTTCTTT.

The J gene is TRBJ1-6, the V gene TRBV7-8; no firm D call. This CDR3 spans 14 amino acids. Per germline, CDR1 SGHVS and CDR2 FQNEAQ. Trimming took 1 base from V and 8 from J, leaving 9 bases between them. DNA of the CDR3: TGTGCCAGCAGCTTAGAAATTCGGTATTCACCCCTCCACTTT. This gives the protein CASSLEIRYSPLHF.

J is TRBJ1-3 and V is TRBV7-2, with D unresolved. The V gene's germline CDR1 is SGHTA and CDR2 FQGNSA. V shed 2 bases and J shed 6 bases, with 8 bases lying between them. CDR3 length equals 13 residues. CDR3 nucleotides: TGTGCCAGCAGCTTAAGTAGGGAAAACACCATATATTTT. This encodes CASSLSRENTIYF.

The chain employs TRBV6-5 and TRBJ2-5; D gene unclear. This CDR3 comprises 14 residues. Trimming shortened V by 6 bases and J by 4 bases, and 15 bases separated the two germline ends. Per germline, CDR1 MNHEY and CDR2 SVGAGI. CDR3 sequence: CASSPNKGLETQYF. CDR3 DNA sequence: TGTGCCAGCAGCCCCAACAAGGGCTTAGAGACCCAGTACTTC.

V and J are TRBV9 and TRBJ2-2; D unresolved. The CDR3 length is 14 residues. Between the trimmed V and J ends, which lost 2 bases and 0 bases, there was a span of 5 bases. Looked up from germline, CDR1 is SGDLS and CDR2 is YYNGEE. The CDR3 loop is CASSVTSNTGELFF. The CDR3 nucleotides read TGTGCCAGCAGCGTTACATCGAACACCGGGGAGCTGTTTTTT.

The chain employs TRBV7-9 and TRBJ1-1; no clear D. The germline V gene has CDR1 SEHNR and CDR2 FQNEAQ (reference sequence). CDR3 size: 14 residues. V lost 1 base to trimming and J lost 4 bases, with 10 bases between them. CDR3 amino acids: CASSLVPGGTEAFF. In DNA, the CDR3 is TGTGCCAGCAGCTTAGTTCCGGGTGGCACTGAAGCTTTCTTT.

The CDR3 loop is CASSKAFQRLDMNTEAFF. For the CDR3, the DNA is TGTGCCAGCAGCAAAGCGTTTCAAAGACTTGACATGAACACTGAAGCTTTCTTT. The V and J genes are TRBV21-1 and TRBJ1-1. TRBV21-1 represents a pseudogene. This CDR3 contains 18 residues.